This is a list of T cell receptor beta chains from one sample in a study of technical replicates of blood from a few donors. Sequencing was performed with immunoSEQ multiplex PCR; in TCRdb, only in-frame clones are kept and a portion is missing. The sample lists nearly 80,000 clones, 96% seen once, with roughly 0.34% in the top ten. The specimen was T cells isolated from PBMCs. The source is a human donor in good health. Both conserved end residues are part of each CDR3. The D gene is left open where the match is weak. Clone size is shown for a subset of rows, as once, few, many or a class of expanded clone.

J gene: TRBJ2-7; V gene: TRBV9; clone size: -; D gene: -; CDR3 protein: CASSVEGGTYEQYF; CDR3 DNA: TGTGCCAGCAGCGTGGAGGGGGGGACCTACGAGCAGTACTTC
J gene: TRBJ2-7; V gene: TRBV11-2; clone size: -; D gene: TRBD1; CDR3 protein: CASSPTSGQLNEQYF; CDR3 DNA: TGTGCCAGCAGCCCTACCTCGGGACAGTTAAACGAGCAGTACTTC
J gene: TRBJ2-1; V gene: TRBV5-6; clone size: -; D gene: TRBD1; CDR3 protein: CASSQGRGLINEQFF; CDR3 DNA: TGTGCCAGCAGCCAGGGAAGGGGGCTAATCAATGAGCAGTTCTTC
J gene: TRBJ1-5; V gene: TRBV6-6; clone size: few; D gene: -; CDR3 protein: CASSYYPGQTQHF; CDR3 DNA: TGTGCCAGCAGTTACTACCCGGGACAAACTCAGCATTTT
J gene: TRBJ2-1; V gene: TRBV6-1; clone size: -; D gene: TRBD2; CDR3 protein: CASLRLASYNEQFF; CDR3 DNA: TGTGCCAGCCTCAGACTAGCCTCCTACAATGAGCAGTTCTTC
J gene: TRBJ2-5; V gene: TRBV4-3; clone size: -; D gene: TRBD2; CDR3 protein: CASSRHWGAWEGPRETQYF; CDR3 DNA: TGCGCCAGCAGCCGTCATTGGGGTGCGTGGGAGGGCCCTCGAGAGACCCAGTACTTC
J gene: TRBJ2-3; V gene: TRBV6-1; clone size: once; D gene: TRBD2; CDR3 protein: CASSVIAGGTDTQYF; CDR3 DNA: TGTGCCAGCAGTGTGATAGCGGGAGGGACAGATACGCAGTATTTT
J gene: TRBJ2-5; V gene: TRBV7-3; clone size: -; D gene: -; CDR3 protein: CASSPGLKETQYF; CDR3 DNA: TGTGCCAGCAGCCCGGGACTCAAAGAGACCCAGTACTTC
J gene: TRBJ2-7; V gene: TRBV10-3; clone size: -; D gene: -; CDR3 protein: CAVSLPVPFSEQYF; CDR3 DNA: TGTGCCGTCTCCCTCCCGGTCCCCTTTTCCGAGCAGTACTTC
J gene: TRBJ1-1; V gene: TRBV29-1; clone size: -; D gene: -; CDR3 protein: CSVPDPRRGEAFF; CDR3 DNA: TGCAGCGTCCCGGATCCACGGAGAGGTGAAGCTTTCTTT
J gene: TRBJ1-2; V gene: TRBV30; clone size: -; D gene: -; CDR3 protein: CAWSAGQNWYGYTF; CDR3 DNA: TGTGCCTGGAGTGCCGGACAAAACTGGTATGGCTACACCTTC
J gene: TRBJ1-2; V gene: TRBV19; clone size: -; D gene: -; CDR3 protein: CASSTNRDRGYTF; CDR3 DNA: TGTGCCAGTAGTACGAACAGGGACCGTGGCTACACCTTC
J gene: TRBJ2-5; V gene: TRBV12-5; clone size: -; D gene: -; CDR3 protein: CASGLTRDPKETQYF; CDR3 DNA: TGTGCTAGTGGTTTGACCCGGGATCCCAAAGAGACCCAGTACTTC
J gene: TRBJ2-7; V gene: TRBV11-2; clone size: -; D gene: TRBD1; CDR3 protein: CASRFNAQGNEQYF; CDR3 DNA: TGTGCCAGCAGGTTTAACGCACAGGGGAACGAGCAGTACTTC
J gene: TRBJ1-1; V gene: TRBV30; clone size: -; D gene: TRBD1; CDR3 protein: CAWMGAGGAYTEAFF; CDR3 DNA: TGTGCCTGGATGGGGGCAGGGGGCGCCTACACTGAAGCTTTCTTT
J gene: TRBJ1-1; V gene: TRBV6-5; clone size: once; D gene: -; CDR3 protein: CASIGGNTEAFF; CDR3 DNA: TGTGCCAGCATAGGAGGGAACACTGAAGCTTTCTTT
J gene: TRBJ2-1; V gene: TRBV9; clone size: -; D gene: -; CDR3 protein: CASSVLGGVNEQFF; CDR3 DNA: TGTGCCAGCAGCGTTCTCGGCGGGGTCAATGAGCAGTTCTTC
J gene: TRBJ2-7; V gene: TRBV27; clone size: once; D gene: TRBD2; CDR3 protein: CASSLSGSYEQYF; CDR3 DNA: TGTGCCAGCAGTTTAAGCGGGAGTTACGAGCAGTACTTC
J gene: TRBJ2-4; V gene: TRBV27; clone size: -; D gene: -; CDR3 protein: CASSLLLGGETIQYF; CDR3 DNA: TGTGCCAGCAGTTTATTGTTAGGAGGGGAGACTATTCAGTACTTC
J gene: TRBJ2-1; V gene: TRBV15; clone size: -; D gene: TRBD2; CDR3 protein: CATSRLAGGGSYNEQFF; CDR3 DNA: TGTGCCACCAGCAGACTAGCGGGAGGAGGATCCTACAATGAGCAGTTCTTC
J gene: TRBJ2-3; V gene: TRBV29-1; clone size: once; D gene: -; CDR3 protein: CSVTSTDTQYF; CDR3 DNA: TGCAGCGTAACTAGCACAGATACGCAGTATTTT
J gene: TRBJ1-5; V gene: TRBV7-8; clone size: few; D gene: -; CDR3 protein: CASSRGRGGLGNQPQHF; CDR3 DNA: TGTGCCAGCAGCCGTGGGAGGGGAGGATTGGGCAATCAGCCCCAGCATTTT
J gene: TRBJ1-2; V gene: TRBV4-3; clone size: -; D gene: TRBD1; CDR3 protein: CASSRGLWDSPLETNGYTF; CDR3 DNA: TGCGCCAGCAGCCGAGGACTGTGGGACAGCCCTTTGGAGACTAATGGCTACACCTTC
J gene: TRBJ2-7; V gene: TRBV4-2; clone size: once; D gene: TRBD2; CDR3 protein: CASSQDDLGLAGLEQYF; CDR3 DNA: TGTGCCAGCAGCCAAGATGATTTGGGACTAGCGGGATTAGAGCAGTACTTC
J gene: TRBJ2-7; V gene: TRBV7-9; clone size: -; D gene: -; CDR3 protein: CASSLARGGGYYEQYF; CDR3 DNA: TGTGCCAGCAGCTTAGCGCGTGGCGGGGGCTACTACGAGCAGTACTTC
J gene: TRBJ1-2; V gene: TRBV7-9; clone size: -; D gene: -; CDR3 protein: CASSFRGGDGYTF; CDR3 DNA: TGTGCCAGCAGCTTCCGGGGAGGTGATGGCTACACCTTC
J gene: TRBJ1-2; V gene: TRBV7-8; clone size: -; D gene: -; CDR3 protein: CASSLVMGGYGYTF; CDR3 DNA: TGTGCCAGCAGCTTAGTTATGGGAGGCTATGGCTACACCTTC
J gene: TRBJ1-1; V gene: TRBV11-3; clone size: -; D gene: -; CDR3 protein: CASSEGRVLREERF; CDR3 DNA: TGTGCCAGCAGCGAAGGGAGGGTACTTCGAGAAGAGCGCTTT
J gene: TRBJ1-5; V gene: TRBV15; clone size: -; D gene: -; CDR3 protein: CATSRVSGQPQHF; CDR3 DNA: TGTGCCACCAGCAGAGTCTCGGGTCAGCCCCAGCATTTT
J gene: TRBJ2-3; V gene: TRBV6-5; clone size: -; D gene: -; CDR3 protein: CASSYQGKGGTDTQYF; CDR3 DNA: TGTGCCAGCAGTTACCAGGGAAAGGGAGGAACAGATACGCAGTATTTT
J gene: TRBJ1-4; V gene: TRBV4-2; clone size: -; D gene: -; CDR3 protein: CASSQVEGEKLFF; CDR3 DNA: TGTGCCAGCAGCCAAGTTGAGGGAGAAAAACTGTTTTTT
J gene: TRBJ2-2; V gene: TRBV30; clone size: -; D gene: -; CDR3 protein: CAWMRLGNTGELFF; CDR3 DNA: TGTGCCTGGATGAGACTAGGAAACACCGGGGAGCTGTTTTTT
J gene: TRBJ1-4; V gene: TRBV7-2; clone size: -; D gene: -; CDR3 protein: CASSPDGRGFGEKLFF; CDR3 DNA: TGTGCCAGCAGCCCCGACGGGCGGGGCTTTGGGGAAAAACTGTTTTTT
J gene: TRBJ1-4; V gene: TRBV19; clone size: -; D gene: -; CDR3 protein: CASAGLNEKLFF; CDR3 DNA: TGTGCCAGTGCGGGCCTCAATGAAAAACTGTTTTTT
J gene: TRBJ1-4; V gene: TRBV7-9; clone size: -; D gene: -; CDR3 protein: CASSLALGGPEKLFF; CDR3 DNA: TGTGCCAGCAGCTTAGCGCTTGGGGGCCCTGAAAAACTGTTTTTT
J gene: TRBJ2-7; V gene: TRBV18; clone size: -; D gene: TRBD1; CDR3 protein: CASSPPGQGNHEQYF; CDR3 DNA: TGTGCCAGCTCACCACCGGGACAGGGGAACCACGAGCAGTACTTC
J gene: TRBJ1-2; V gene: TRBV19; clone size: -; D gene: TRBD1; CDR3 protein: CASWDRAILYGYTF; CDR3 DNA: TGTGCCAGTTGGGACAGGGCGATTCTCTATGGCTACACCTTC
J gene: TRBJ2-3; V gene: TRBV7-3; clone size: -; D gene: -; CDR3 protein: CASSLDRDTQYF; CDR3 DNA: TGTGCCAGCAGCTTAGACAGGGATACGCAGTATTTT
J gene: TRBJ1-2; V gene: TRBV4-1; clone size: -; D gene: -; CDR3 protein: CASSQDRGPYGYTF; CDR3 DNA: TGCGCCAGCAGCCAAGACAGGGGACCCTATGGCTACACCTTC
J gene: TRBJ1-3; V gene: TRBV6-5; clone size: -; D gene: -; CDR3 protein: CASSPDSTGNTIYF; CDR3 DNA: TGTGCCAGCAGTCCAGATTCGACTGGAAACACCATATATTTT
J gene: TRBJ2-6; V gene: TRBV29-1; clone size: -; D gene: -; CDR3 protein: CSVGDLSGANVLTF; CDR3 DNA: TGCAGCGTTGGAGACCTCTCTGGGGCCAACGTCCTGACTTTC